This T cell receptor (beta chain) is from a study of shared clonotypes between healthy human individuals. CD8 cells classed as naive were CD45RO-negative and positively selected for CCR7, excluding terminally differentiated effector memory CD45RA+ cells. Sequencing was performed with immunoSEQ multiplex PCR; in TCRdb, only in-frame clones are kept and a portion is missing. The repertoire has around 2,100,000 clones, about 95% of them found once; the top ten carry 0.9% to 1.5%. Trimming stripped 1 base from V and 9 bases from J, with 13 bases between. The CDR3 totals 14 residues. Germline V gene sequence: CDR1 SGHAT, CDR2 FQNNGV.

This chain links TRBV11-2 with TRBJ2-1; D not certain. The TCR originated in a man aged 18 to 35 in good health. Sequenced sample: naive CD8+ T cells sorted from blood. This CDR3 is CASSLVAETSEQFF. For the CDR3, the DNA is TGTGCCAGCAGCTTAGTGGCGGAAACAAGTGAGCAGTTCTTC.